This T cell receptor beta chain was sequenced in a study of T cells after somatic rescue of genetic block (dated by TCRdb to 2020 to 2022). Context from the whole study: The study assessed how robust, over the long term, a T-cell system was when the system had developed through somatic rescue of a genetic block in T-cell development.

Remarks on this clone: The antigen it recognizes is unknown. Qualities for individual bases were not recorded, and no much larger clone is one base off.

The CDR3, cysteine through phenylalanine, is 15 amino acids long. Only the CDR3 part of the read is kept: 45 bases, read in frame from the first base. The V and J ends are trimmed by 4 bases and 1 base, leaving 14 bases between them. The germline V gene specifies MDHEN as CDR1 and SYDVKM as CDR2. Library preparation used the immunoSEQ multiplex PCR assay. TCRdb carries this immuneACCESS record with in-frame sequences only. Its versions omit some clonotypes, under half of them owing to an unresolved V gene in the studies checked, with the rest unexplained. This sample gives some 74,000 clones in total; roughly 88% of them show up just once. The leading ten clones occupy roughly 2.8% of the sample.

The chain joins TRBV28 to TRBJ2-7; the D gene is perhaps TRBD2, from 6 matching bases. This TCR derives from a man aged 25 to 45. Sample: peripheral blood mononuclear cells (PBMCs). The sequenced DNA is TGTGCCAGCAGTTCTTCCGGGAGTGGATCCTACGAGCAGTACTTC. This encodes CASSSSGSGSYEQYF.